These T cell receptor beta chains were read from a single sample in a study of blood T cell repertoires in COVID-19. Measured with immunoSEQ multiplex PCR; TCRdb has only the in-frame clones, and not every one. The table includes 150,000 to 200,000 clones, over 70% detected once. Sequencing was done on a sample of peripheral blood. The source of these receptors is a man aged 70-80 years with acute or convalescent COVID-19. Each CDR3 is given with its conserved first and last residue. The D gene is left open where the match is weak. Clone sizes are given selectively: once, few, many, or a class where the clone is expanded.

J: TRBJ2-1; size: -; V: TRBV5-1; D: TRBD2; length: 15; CDR3: CASSLASGSYNEQFF; DNA: TGCGCCAGCAGCTTGGCCAGCGGGAGTTACAATGAGCAGTTCTTC
J: TRBJ1-1; size: -; V: TRBV19; D: TRBD1; length: 14; CDR3: CASSMTGRNTEAFF; DNA: TGTGCCAGTAGTATGACAGGGAGGAACACTGAAGCTTTCTTT
J: TRBJ2-7; size: -; V: TRBV5-1; D: -; length: 14; CDR3: CASSFAASSYEQYF; DNA: TGCGCCAGCAGCTTTGCTGCGAGCTCCTACGAGCAGTACTTC
J: TRBJ2-1; size: -; V: TRBV11-2; D: TRBD2; length: 13; CDR3: CASSPGLAAEQFF; DNA: TGTGCCAGCAGCCCGGGACTAGCGGCTGAGCAGTTCTTC
J: TRBJ2-5; size: -; V: TRBV5-5; D: -; length: 14; CDR3: CASSLADTGETQYF; DNA: TGTGCCAGCAGCTTGGCCGATACAGGAGAGACCCAGTACTTC
J: TRBJ1-2; size: once; V: TRBV4-1; D: TRBD1; length: 16; CDR3: CASSQTGGREYYGYTF; DNA: TGCGCCAGCAGCCAGACAGGGGGTCGGGAATACTATGGCTACACCTTC
J: TRBJ2-7; size: -; V: TRBV5-1; D: -; length: 13; CDR3: CASSGLAPYEQYF; DNA: TGCGCCAGCAGCGGGCTAGCCCCCTACGAGCAGTACTTC
J: TRBJ1-2; size: -; V: TRBV6-5; D: TRBD1; length: 12; CDR3: CASSYTGVGYTF; DNA: TGTGCCAGCAGTTACACAGGGGTTGGCTACACCTTC
J: TRBJ2-1; size: -; V: TRBV12-3/TRBV12-4; D: -; length: 13; CDR3: CASSFSSQNEQFF; DNA: TGTGCCAGCAGTTTCTCCAGTCAGAATGAGCAGTTCTTC
J: TRBJ1-1; size: -; V: TRBV28; D: -; length: 15; CDR3: CASSFVGQAGKWAFF; DNA: TGTGCCAGCAGTTTCGTTGGTCAGGCCGGCAAGTGGGCTTTCTTT
J: TRBJ2-6; size: -; V: TRBV6-1; D: -; length: 17; CDR3: CASSVGGRNSGANVLTF; DNA: TGTGCCAGCAGTGTGGGGGGTCGGAACTCTGGGGCCAACGTCCTGACTTTC
J: TRBJ2-3; size: few; V: TRBV2; D: TRBD1; length: 16; CDR3: CASRDTGGFGSDTQYF; DNA: TGTGCCAGCAGGGATACAGGGGGCTTCGGGTCAGATACGCAGTATTTT
J: TRBJ2-5; size: -; V: TRBV7-9; D: -; length: 15; CDR3: CASSSRLPLGETQYF; DNA: TGTGCCAGCAGCTCTAGACTACCACTGGGAGAGACCCAGTACTTC
J: TRBJ2-7; size: -; V: TRBV6-5; D: TRBD2; length: 16; CDR3: CASSYSPTSGSNEQYF; DNA: TGTGCCAGCAGTTACTCACCGACTAGCGGGAGTAACGAGCAGTACTTC
J: TRBJ1-3; size: once; V: TRBV6-6; D: TRBD1; length: 15; CDR3: CASTEQGSAGNTIYF; DNA: TGTGCCAGCACCGAACAGGGGTCGGCTGGAAACACCATATATTTT
J: TRBJ2-5; size: -; V: TRBV12-5; D: TRBD1; length: 16; CDR3: CASGLVPQGAAETQYF; DNA: TGTGCTAGTGGTTTGGTCCCACAGGGGGCGGCGGAGACCCAGTACTTC
J: TRBJ2-5; size: few; V: TRBV19; D: TRBD1; length: 16; CDR3: CASSTQLTGVQETQYF; DNA: TGTGCCAGTAGTACCCAACTGACAGGGGTACAAGAGACCCAGTACTTC
J: TRBJ2-3; size: -; V: TRBV5-1; D: TRBD1; length: 14; CDR3: CASSSQGARDTQYF; DNA: TGCGCCAGCAGCTCCCAGGGGGCGCGAGATACGCAGTATTTT
J: TRBJ1-6; size: -; V: TRBV6-5; D: TRBD1; length: 14; CDR3: CASRRDSYNSPLHF; DNA: TGTGCCAGCCGACGGGACAGCTATAATTCACCCCTCCACTTT
J: TRBJ2-5; size: -; V: TRBV5-1; D: TRBD2; length: 16; CDR3: CASRGRAGAGQETQYF; DNA: TGCGCCAGCAGGGGGCGAGCGGGAGCCGGCCAAGAGACCCAGTACTTC
J: TRBJ2-3; size: -; V: TRBV7-9; D: -; length: 14; CDR3: CATFPGSLTDTQYF; DNA: TGTGCCACCTTCCCCGGGTCTCTCACAGATACGCAGTATTTT
J: TRBJ1-6; size: few; V: TRBV7-2; D: -; length: 13; CDR3: CASSTKNNSPLHF; DNA: TGTGCCAGCAGCACTAAGAATAATTCACCCCTCCACTTT
J: TRBJ1-1; size: -; V: TRBV10-3; D: -; length: 15; CDR3: CAISERQPPNTEAFF; DNA: TGTGCCATCAGTGAGAGACAGCCGCCGAACACTGAAGCTTTCTTT
J: TRBJ1-2; size: -; V: TRBV5-1; D: -; length: 15; CDR3: CASSLNGARGYGYTF; DNA: TGCGCCAGCAGCTTGAACGGCGCCAGGGGCTATGGCTACACCTTC
J: TRBJ1-2; size: -; V: TRBV4-1; D: TRBD1; length: 13; CDR3: CASSPGQRYGYTF; DNA: TGCGCCAGCAGCCCGGGACAGCGCTATGGCTACACCTTC
J: TRBJ2-1; size: once; V: TRBV6-5; D: TRBD2; length: 15; CDR3: CASSPSGRGYNEQFF; DNA: TGTGCCAGCAGTCCTAGCGGGAGGGGGTACAATGAGCAGTTCTTC
J: TRBJ2-2; size: once; V: TRBV24-1; D: TRBD1; length: 17; CDR3: CATTGTGVPLNTGELFF; DNA: TGTGCCACCACCGGGACAGGGGTCCCGTTGAACACCGGGGAGCTGTTTTTT
J: TRBJ2-2; size: once; V: TRBV9; D: -; length: 15; CDR3: CASSVAGGSTGELFF; DNA: TGTGCCAGCAGCGTAGCGGGGGGCAGTACCGGGGAGCTGTTTTTT
J: TRBJ1-2; size: once; V: TRBV6-5; D: -; length: 12; CDR3: CASRTLNYGYTF; DNA: TGTGCCAGCAGGACACTTAACTATGGCTACACCTTC
J: TRBJ1-6; size: -; V: TRBV7-9; D: -; length: 13; CDR3: CASSLGDDSPLHF; DNA: TGTGCCAGCAGCTTGGGAGACGATTCACCCCTCCACTTT
J: TRBJ2-1; size: -; V: TRBV23-1; D: -; length: 14; CDR3: CASAEGQLYNEQFF; DNA: TGCGCCAGTGCGGAGGGACAGCTTTACAATGAGCAGTTCTTC
J: TRBJ2-5; size: -; V: TRBV5-1; D: TRBD1; length: 14; CDR3: CASTVQGMEETQYF; DNA: TGCGCCAGCACCGTACAGGGGATGGAAGAGACCCAGTACTTC
J: TRBJ1-2; size: -; V: TRBV5-1; D: -; length: 13; CDR3: CASSLALRDGYTF; DNA: TGCGCCAGCAGCTTGGCCCTCAGGGATGGCTACACCTTC
J: TRBJ2-3; size: -; V: TRBV2; D: -; length: 15; CDR3: CASSVTTRGTDTQYF; DNA: TGTGCCAGCAGTGTCACTACCCGGGGTACAGATACGCAGTATTTT
J: TRBJ2-7; size: once; V: TRBV11-2; D: TRBD2; length: 15; CDR3: CASSLDDSGGLEQYF; DNA: TGTGCCAGCAGCTTAGATGACAGCGGGGGACTCGAGCAGTACTTC
J: TRBJ1-2; size: -; V: TRBV11-2; D: -; length: 12; CDR3: CASSLSGYGYTF; DNA: TGTGCCAGCAGCTTGTCCGGCTATGGCTACACCTTC
J: TRBJ2-5; size: -; V: TRBV19; D: -; length: 14; CDR3: CASSLWGGGETQYF; DNA: TGTGCCAGTAGTTTATGGGGAGGGGGAGAGACCCAGTACTTC
J: TRBJ1-6; size: -; V: TRBV6-5; D: TRBD1; length: 15; CDR3: CASRAGQMYNSPLHF; DNA: TGTGCCAGCAGGGCGGGACAGATGTATAATTCACCCCTCCACTTT
J: TRBJ2-1; size: -; V: TRBV7-2; D: TRBD2; length: 17; CDR3: CASSFASGTSGSNEQFF; DNA: TGTGCCAGCAGCTTCGCGTCCGGGACTAGCGGGAGCAATGAGCAGTTCTTC
J: TRBJ1-1; size: -; V: TRBV5-1; D: TRBD1; length: 14; CDR3: CASSPLGQTSEAFF; DNA: TGCGCCAGCAGCCCGCTGGGACAGACTTCCGAAGCTTTCTTT
J: TRBJ1-4; size: -; V: TRBV28; D: -; length: 13; CDR3: CASNSGQNEKLFF; DNA: TGTGCCAGCAATTCCGGACAAAATGAAAAACTGTTTTTT
J: TRBJ1-2; size: -; V: TRBV13; D: -; length: 14; CDR3: CASSKTGTRYGYTF; DNA: TGTGCCAGCAGCAAAACAGGGACCCGCTATGGCTACACCTTC
J: TRBJ2-5; size: once; V: TRBV14; D: -; length: 13; CDR3: CASSPRLGETQYF; DNA: TGTGCCAGCAGCCCTAGACTAGGCGAGACCCAGTACTTC
J: TRBJ1-2; size: -; V: TRBV5-4; D: -; length: 13; CDR3: CASSLGSNYGYTF; DNA: TGTGCCAGCAGCTTGGGCAGTAACTATGGCTACACCTTC
J: TRBJ2-1; size: -; V: TRBV7-9; D: -; length: 17; CDR3: CASSLGPGSSSYNEQFF; DNA: TGTGCCAGCAGCTTAGGTCCAGGGTCAAGCTCCTACAATGAGCAGTTCTTC
J: TRBJ1-1; size: -; V: TRBV15; D: -; length: 15; CDR3: CATSRGQGLNTEAFF; DNA: TGTGCCACCAGCAGAGGGCAGGGATTGAACACTGAAGCTTTCTTT
J: TRBJ2-4; size: -; V: TRBV15; D: TRBD1; length: 20; CDR3: CATSRDRAGGISLAKNIQYF; DNA: TGTGCCACCAGCAGAGATAGGGCAGGGGGCATCTCCTTGGCCAAAAACATTCAGTACTTC
J: TRBJ1-4; size: once; V: TRBV30; D: TRBD1; length: 17; CDR3: CASSTGGVRRSGEKLFF; DNA: TGTGCCTCCTCGACAGGGGGCGTTCGTCGGTCAGGAGAAAAACTGTTTTTT
J: TRBJ1-1; size: few; V: TRBV21-1; D: -; length: 14; CDR3: CASSKGPGNTEAFF; DNA: TGTGCCAGCAGCAAAGGTCCGGGGAACACTGAAGCTTTCTTT
J: TRBJ2-3; size: few; V: TRBV24-1; D: TRBD2; length: 17; CDR3: CATSDQGLAVGTDTQYF; DNA: TGTGCCACCAGTGACCAGGGACTAGCGGTAGGGACAGATACGCAGTATTTT
J: TRBJ2-3; size: -; V: TRBV3-1/TRBV3-2; D: TRBD2; length: 16; CDR3: CASSQEMRGNTDTQYF; DNA: TGTGCCAGCAGCCAAGAGATGCGGGGGAACACAGATACGCAGTATTTT
J: TRBJ1-1; size: -; V: TRBV27; D: -; length: 11; CDR3: CASAVPGEAFF; DNA: TGTGCCAGCGCAGTTCCGGGTGAAGCTTTCTTT
J: TRBJ1-2; size: -; V: TRBV28; D: TRBD1; length: 14; CDR3: CASSSGQEVHGYTF; DNA: TGTGCCAGCAGTTCCGGACAGGAGGTTCATGGCTACACCTTC
J: TRBJ2-1; size: -; V: TRBV7-3; D: -; length: 12; CDR3: CASSLVRGEQFF; DNA: TGTGCCAGCAGCTTAGTTAGGGGTGAGCAGTTCTTC
J: TRBJ2-4; size: -; V: TRBV14; D: TRBD1; length: 15; CDR3: CASSQEVGQGNIQYF; DNA: TGTGCCAGCAGCCAAGAGGTAGGACAGGGAAACATTCAGTACTTC
J: TRBJ1-1; size: few; V: TRBV3-1/TRBV3-2; D: -; length: 14; CDR3: CASSQWREFGLAFF; DNA: TGTGCCAGCAGCCAATGGCGGGAATTTGGATTGGCTTTCTTT
J: TRBJ1-1; size: -; V: TRBV30; D: -; length: 13; CDR3: CAWSGSYSTEAFF; DNA: TGTGCCTGGAGTGGCTCCTATAGCACTGAAGCTTTCTTT
J: TRBJ2-5; size: -; V: TRBV6-2/TRBV6-3; D: TRBD1; length: 18; CDR3: CASSYSPGQGAKRETQYF; DNA: TGTGCCAGCAGTTACTCCCCGGGACAGGGGGCTAAAAGAGAGACCCAGTACTTC
J: TRBJ1-1; size: -; V: TRBV5-5; D: -; length: 12; CDR3: CASSLVNTEAFF; DNA: TGTGCCAGCAGCTTGGTAAACACTGAAGCTTTCTTT
J: TRBJ2-7; size: -; V: TRBV3-1/TRBV3-2; D: TRBD2; length: 16; CDR3: CASSQRFSGRAYEQYF; DNA: TGTGCCAGCAGCCAACGGTTTAGCGGGAGGGCCTACGAGCAGTACTTC